This T cell receptor (beta chain) was profiled in a study of vaccination and CD4 T cells after COVID-19. For the study at large: Cellular stimulation was performed using overlapping spike peptides derived from SARS-CoV-2, HCoV-NL63, HCoV-OC43 and HCoV-229E.

Study-wide results and caveats: Median 86.3% of reactive clones detected in convalescent patients emerged only post-vaccination.

Notes on this clonotype: Its antigen is still unknown. One end of the junction varies from germline; a read error may be responsible.

An Oncomine TCR Beta short-read assay was used to sequence the DNA from cultured CD4+ T cells. TCRdb independently ran MiXCR on the PCR reads; one entry per CDR3 protein. The data contain fewer than 14,000 distinct CDR3 sequences, approximately 80% of them singletons. This CDR3 has 12 amino acids. The germline gives CDR1 SSHAT, CDR2 FNYEAQ (reference sequence). Noted treatment: approximately nine-day PBMC culture with coronavirus spike peptide pools or control peptides (ViraFEST assay). This clonotype originated in a human donor who had recovered from COVID-19. The sample comprised CD4+ T cells from blood, cultured in vitro. V gene TRBV7-7 combines with J gene TRBJ2-3, with D possibly TRBD1 on 6 matching bases. The CDR3 DNA sequence: TGTGCTAGCAGCTCTACAGGGGATACGCAGTATTTT. It translates to CASSSTGDTQYF.